These 15 T cell receptor beta chains came from one sample sequenced in a study of OX40 agonist ivuxolimab in advanced cancers. TCRdb's table, derived via immunoSEQ multiplex PCR, lists solely in-frame clones and lacks some. The sample has some 50,000 clones; 75% to 90% are singletons. The specimen comprised CD4+ or CD8+ T cells sorted from blood, sampled in a trial of the OX40 agonist ivuxolimab. The receptors come from an adult with an advanced solid tumor such as melanoma, head and neck, liver or kidney cancer.

In DNA form, the CDR3 reads TGTGCCAGCAGGGAAGGGAGATCTGAAGCTTTCTTT. Translated: CASREGRSEAFF. This chain joins TRBV9 and TRBJ1-1, with D unresolved. Germline CDR1 is SGDLS and CDR2 is YYNGEE. The CDR3 has 12 amino acids. The V end lost 5 bases, the J end lost 6 bases, and 11 bases lay between the germline ends.

The gene calls are TRBV18 and TRBJ2-4; 10 bases fit TRBD1. Germline V gene data show CDR1 as KGHSH and CDR2 as LQKENI. This CDR3 is built from 17 residues. Trimming took 6 bases from V and 3 from J; bases not matched to a gene: 11. The CDR3 is CASSPPGQGSGKNIQYF. The CDR3 coding sequence is TGTGCCAGCTCCCCCCCGGGACAGGGGTCTGGCAAAAACATTCAGTACTTC.

The V and J genes are TRBV5-1 and TRBJ2-5; tentatively, D is TRBD2 (5 bases). The CDR3 extends over 15 amino acids. Germline V gene sequence: CDR1 SGHRS, CDR2 YFSETQ. Trimming shortened V by 6 bases and J by 5 bases, and 20 bases separated the two germline ends. The CDR3 nucleotides are TGCGCCAGCACCTCGAGTTCCGGGGTCAGTGAGACCCAGTACTTC. Residues: CASTSSSGVSETQYF.

The rearrangement joins TRBV10-1 to TRBJ1-6; D gene unclear. V shed 7 bases and J shed 18 bases, with 10 bases lying between them. Germline CDR1 WNHNN, CDR2 SYGVQD (reference sequence). CDR3 length: 9 residues. CDR3 loop: CASISGPHF. Written as DNA, the CDR3 is TGCGCCAGCATTTCCGGGCCCCACTTT.

This chain links TRBV14 with TRBJ1-2; 9 nucleotides line up with TRBD1. The CDR3 has 15 residues. The germline CDR1 and CDR2 sequences are SGHDN and FVKESK. Trimming took 4 bases from V and 4 from J; bases not matched to a gene: 7. The CDR3 reads CASSRAGTGLYGYTF. CDR3 nucleotide sequence: TGTGCCAGCAGCCGAGCCGGGACAGGGCTCTATGGCTACACCTTC. The entire variable domain, with the rest obtained from reference TRBV14 and TRBJ1-2, is as follows: EAGVTQFPSHSVIEKGQTVTLRCDPISGHDNLYWYRRVMGKEIKFLLHFVKESKQDESGMPNNRFLAERTGGTYSTLKVQPAELEDSGVYFCASSRAGTGLYGYTFGSGTRLTVV.

In this sample, this clone turned up once. This chain links TRBV7-9 with TRBJ2-7; tentatively, D is TRBD2 (5 bases). This CDR3 is 13 amino acids long. Germline V gene data show CDR1 as SEHNR and CDR2 as FQNEAQ (reference sequence). V lost 10 bases and J 5 bases, leaving 18 bases between the germline ends. CDR3 protein: CAKNRDIKHEQYF. The CDR3, as DNA: TGTGCCAAAAACCGGGATATCAAGCACGAGCAGTACTTC. The whole variable domain, filled in from reference TRBV7-9 and TRBJ2-7, reads DTGVSQNPRHKITKRGQNVTFRCDPISEHNRLYWYRQTLGQGPEFLTYFQNEAQLEKSRLLSDRFSAERPKGSFSTLEIQRTEQGDSAMYLCAKNRDIKHEQYFGPGTRLTVT.

The chain uses TRBV7-9 and TRBJ2-3; tentative D call: TRBD1 (5 bases). The CDR3 length is 17 residues. The V end lost 4 bases, the J end lost 6 bases, and 23 bases lay between the germline ends. Germline V gene data show CDR1 as SEHNR and CDR2 as FQNEAQ (reference sequence). The CDR3 here is CASSSDMAGYTRDTQYF. CDR3 in DNA: TGTGCCAGCAGCTCCGACATGGCAGGGTATACAAGGGATACGCAGTATTTT.

The chain is built from TRBV10-3 and TRBJ2-3, with D unclear. Germline lookup yields CDR1 ENHRY and CDR2 SYGVKD. The CDR3 is 13 amino acids. Trimming stripped 0 bases from V and 6 bases from J, with 7 bases between. CDR3 amino acids: CAISESSWDTQYF. The CDR3 DNA reads TGTGCCATCAGTGAGTCGTCGTGGGATACGCAGTATTTT.

Points on this clone: A junction end diverges from the germline sequence, so it may reflect a read error. In nucleotides, the CDR3 is TGTGCCGGCAGCACGACAATTCGGCGCTATGGCTACACCTTC. Its translation is CAGSTTIRRYGYTF. The rearrangement links TRBV5-8 to TRBJ1-2; D gene unclear. CDR1 is SGHTS and CDR2 is YDEGEE in the germline V gene. The CDR3 contains 14 residues.

The chain joins TRBV10-3 to TRBJ2-3, with 7 bases that match TRBD2. This CDR3 has 15 residues. After removal of 5 bases from V and 2 bases from J, the junction contained 7 bases not matched to a gene. Per germline, CDR1 ENHRY and CDR2 SYGVKD. The CDR3 region is CAISIRLADTDTQYF. The DNA of the CDR3 is TGTGCCATCAGTATCAGGCTAGCGGACACAGATACGCAGTATTTT.

The rearrangement joins TRBV7-2 to TRBJ2-3; 8 bases line up with TRBD2. Trimming at V came to 1 base and at J to 2 bases, leaving 8 bases not matched to a gene. The CDR3 consists of 17 residues. Germline CDR1 is SGHTA and CDR2 is FQGNSA. CDR3 coding DNA: TGTGCCAGCAGCTTAGTCGGCGGGGGGCGCACCACAGATACGCAGTATTTT. It codes for CASSLVGGGRTTDTQYF.

The CDR3, as DNA: TGTGCCAGCAGCCAAGATAGGCGACTGAACGGCTACACCTTC. Translated, it gives CASSQDRRLNGYTF. V usage is TRBV4-2 and J usage is TRBJ1-2, with D uncertain. Trimming removed 0 bases from V and 8 bases from J, with 13 bases in between. The CDR3 totals 14 residues. The germline CDR1 and CDR2 sequences are LGHNA and YNFKEQ.

The gene calls are TRBV18 and TRBJ2-1; D may be TRBD1 (5 bases). CDR1 is KGHSH and CDR2 is LQKENI in the germline V gene. V was shortened by 4 bases and J by 5 bases, with 18 bases between the two germline ends. This CDR3 is built from 16 residues. The CDR3 sequence is CASSLKGALVDNEQFF. DNA for the CDR3: TGTGCCAGCTCACTCAAAGGGGCTTTAGTGGACAATGAGCAGTTCTTC.

This sequence joins TRBV5-4 and TRBJ2-3; 14 bases fit TRBD2. With V trimmed by 6 bases and J by 3 bases, 18 bases remained unmatched. Germline lookup yields CDR1 SGHNT and CDR2 YYREEE (reference sequence). The CDR3 runs 20 residues. The CDR3 region has the DNA TGTGCCAGCAACTACCTACTTTTTGGACTAGCGGGGGGTGAGACAGATACGCAGTATTTT. It yields the protein CASNYLLFGLAGGETDTQYF. Full variable domain (outside the CDR3, taken from reference TRBV5-4 and TRBJ2-3): ETGVTQSPTHLIKTRGQQVTLRCSSQSGHNTVSWYQQALGQGPQFIFQYYREEENGRGNFPPRFSGLQFPNYSSELNVNALELDDSALYLCASNYLLFGLAGGETDTQYFGPGTRLTVL.

This clone was detected only once. The same CDR3 arises from other DNA sequences in this sample as well. The chain recombines TRBV5-1 with TRBJ2-5; D might be TRBD1 or TRBD2, each matching 5 bases. Looked up from germline, CDR1 is SGHRS and CDR2 is YFSETQ. Trimming took off 0 bases at V and 2 bases at J, with 8 bases between the two ends. There are 14 residues in the CDR3. CDR3 in amino acids: CASSLGGPQETQYF. The DNA of the CDR3 is TGCGCCAGCAGCTTGGGGGGACCTCAAGAGACCCAGTACTTC. Full variable domain (rest looked up from reference TRBV5-1 and TRBJ2-5): KAGVTQTPRYLIKTRGQQVTLSCSPISGHRSVSWYQQTPGQGLQFLFEYFSETQRNKGNFPGRFSGRQFSNSRSEMNVSTLELGDSALYLCASSLGGPQETQYFGPGTRLLVL.